This is a list of T cell receptor beta chains from one sample in a study of blood T cell repertoires in COVID-19. Assay used: immunoSEQ multiplex PCR; TCRdb lists only in-frame clones, some missing. The data contain more than 80,000 clones, about 76% of them singletons. What was sequenced was peripheral blood. The source is a woman at least 80 years old with active or convalescent COVID-19. Both conserved end residues are part of each CDR3. The order of the fields is V gene, clone size, J gene, D gene, CDR3 protein, CDR3 DNA. The D gene is left open where the match is weak. Part of the rows lack a size; the others show once, few, many or a class for expanded clones.

TRBV7-9	-	TRBJ1-1	-	CASSPRGHQDTEAFF	TGTGCCAGCTCACCGCGGGGGCATCAGGACACTGAAGCTTTCTTT
TRBV18	-	TRBJ2-5	-	CASSLTNRRETQYF	TGTGCCAGCTCATTGACGAACAGGAGAGAGACCCAGTACTTC
TRBV11-3	-	TRBJ2-3	TRBD2	CASSRLASTDTQYF	TGTGCCAGCAGTCGACTAGCAAGCACAGATACGCAGTATTTT
TRBV10-1	few	TRBJ2-2	-	CASSEETGEGGELFF	TGCGCCAGCAGTGAGGAGACAGGGGAGGGCGGGGAGCTGTTTTTT
TRBV6-2/TRBV6-3	-	TRBJ2-7	-	CASSYFPGTPSYEQYF	TGTGCCAGCAGTTACTTCCCCGGGACACCGTCCTACGAGCAGTACTTC
TRBV3-1/TRBV3-2	-	TRBJ1-2	-	CASSQESTGIYGYTF	TGTGCCAGCAGCCAAGAATCCACAGGGATCTATGGCTACACCTTC
TRBV5-1	-	TRBJ2-1	TRBD2	CASSLISGGPYNEQFF	TGCGCCAGCAGCCTTATTAGCGGGGGCCCATACAATGAGCAGTTCTTC
TRBV5-6	-	TRBJ2-7	TRBD2	CASSLWAPGGNEQYF	TGTGCCAGCAGCTTGTGGGCCCCGGGGGGTAACGAGCAGTACTTC
TRBV2	-	TRBJ2-7	TRBD1	CASKGQGNYEQYF	TGTGCCAGCAAGGGACAGGGAAACTACGAGCAGTACTTC
TRBV6-5	-	TRBJ1-1	TRBD1	CASLPTGYTEAFF	TGTGCCAGCCTACCGACAGGGTACACTGAAGCTTTCTTT
TRBV29-1	once	TRBJ1-1	TRBD1	CNAGTGVGTEAFF	TGCAACGCCGGAACAGGGGTGGGCACTGAAGCTTTCTTT
TRBV6-1	once	TRBJ2-3	TRBD1	CASSEAETGAPDTQYF	TGTGCCAGCAGTGAAGCCGAGACAGGGGCTCCGGATACGCAGTATTTT
TRBV7-2	few	TRBJ2-5	-	CASSITGGGGETQYF	TGTGCCAGCAGTATTACGGGGGGCGGAGGGGAGACCCAGTACTTC
TRBV30	-	TRBJ2-7	-	CAWTEIGSSYEQYF	TGTGCCTGGACGGAGATTGGGAGCTCCTACGAGCAGTACTTC
TRBV6-5	-	TRBJ1-1	-	CASSYGKRGTEAFF	TGTGCCAGCAGTTACGGGAAAAGGGGCACTGAAGCTTTCTTT
TRBV5-4	-	TRBJ2-7	-	CASSLGRDYEQYF	TGTGCCAGCAGCTTGGGTCGAGACTACGAGCAGTACTTC
TRBV9	few	TRBJ1-1	-	CASSRSGDPRNTEAFF	TGTGCCAGCAGCCGTTCGGGGGACCCACGGAACACTGAAGCTTTCTTT
TRBV27	few	TRBJ1-2	TRBD1	CASAGGAGGSYTF	TGTGCCAGCGCGGGGGGGGCAGGGGGAAGCTACACCTTC
TRBV7-9	once	TRBJ1-6	TRBD1	CASSLGGQGNSPLHF	TGTGCCAGCAGCCTCGGGGGACAGGGAAACTCACCCCTCCACTTT
TRBV10-3	-	TRBJ1-5	TRBD1	CATWDRANQPQHF	TGTGCCACCTGGGACAGGGCTAATCAGCCCCAGCATTTT
TRBV30	-	TRBJ1-2	TRBD1	CAWSVWAGGNGYTF	TGTGCCTGGAGTGTTTGGGCAGGGGGAAATGGCTACACCTTC
TRBV4-3	-	TRBJ2-5	-	CASSQDKSRRAGETQYF	TGCGCCAGCAGCCAAGATAAATCTCGGCGGGCCGGAGAGACCCAGTACTTC
TRBV11-2	-	TRBJ1-2	-	CASSNRGNYGYTF	TGTGCCAGCAGCAACCGGGGTAACTATGGCTACACCTTC
TRBV2	many	TRBJ2-3	TRBD2	CASMASGFSTDTQYF	TGTGCCAGCATGGCTAGCGGGTTTAGCACAGATACGCAGTATTTT
TRBV12-3/TRBV12-4	-	TRBJ1-4	-	CASTPPSEEKLFF	TGTGCCAGCACCCCTCCGAGCGAAGAAAAACTGTTTTTT
TRBV10-2	-	TRBJ2-3	TRBD1	CATVHPGQGANTQYF	TGCGCCACTGTTCACCCGGGACAGGGGGCCAATACGCAGTATTTT
TRBV6-2/TRBV6-3	-	TRBJ2-3	-	CASSYLTGGEDTQYF	TGTGCCAGCAGTTATCTTACGGGGGGCGAAGATACGCAGTATTTT